In its sample, the clone carrying this T cell receptor beta chain was seen a few times. Its target is unknown. The investigators amplified TCR beta CDR3 regions from RNA transcripts. Primed by the HTBI set, a first-round RT-PCR was run on the TCR CDR3. TCRdb passed the multiplex PCR reads through MiXCR, listing each CDR3 protein once. The repertoire holds 500,000 to 650,000 distinct CDR3 sequences, with 46% as singletons. This entry is derived from a study of T cells in Graves' hyperthyroidism and ophthalmopathy. Study outcomes and limitations: Model-based prediction identified ophthalmopathy a median 6.5 months prior to its onset.

The specimen sequenced was peripheral blood or thyroid tissue (not recorded which). This TCR came from an adult woman with Graves' disease, either hyperthyroidism or ophthalmopathy (not recorded which).

Here the CDR3 DNA reads TGCAGCGTCCAACGGTTGGGGACAGGGAGAAGTGGCACTGAAGCTTTCTTT. It translates to CSVQRLGTGRSGTEAFF. This rearrangement joins TRBV29-1 to TRBJ1-1; TRBD1 matches 9 bases. The CDR3 spans 17 residues. The germline V gene has CDR1 SQVTM and CDR2 ANQGSEA. Trimming at V came to 6 bases and at J to 4 bases, leaving 18 bases not matched to a gene.